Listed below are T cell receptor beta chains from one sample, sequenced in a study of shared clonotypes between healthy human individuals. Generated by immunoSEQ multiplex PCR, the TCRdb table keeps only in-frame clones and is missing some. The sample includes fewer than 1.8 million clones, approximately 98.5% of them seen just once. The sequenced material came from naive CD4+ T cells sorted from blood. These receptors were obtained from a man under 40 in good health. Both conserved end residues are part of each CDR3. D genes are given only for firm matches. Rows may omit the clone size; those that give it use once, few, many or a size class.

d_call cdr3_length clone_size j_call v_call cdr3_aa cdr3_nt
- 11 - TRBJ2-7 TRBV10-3 CAISEFHEQYF TGTGCCATCAGTGAGTTCCACGAGCAGTACTTC
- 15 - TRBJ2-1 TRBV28 CASSWHTQGGNEQFF TGTGCCAGCAGTTGGCACACTCAAGGGGGCAATGAGCAGTTCTTC
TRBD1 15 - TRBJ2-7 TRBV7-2 CASSLVQGAQYEQYF TGTGCCAGCAGCTTAGTACAGGGGGCGCAGTACGAGCAGTACTTC
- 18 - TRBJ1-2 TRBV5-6 CASSRSITGPWGNYGYTF TGTGCCAGCAGCCGATCTATAACGGGCCCCTGGGGTAACTATGGCTACACCTTC
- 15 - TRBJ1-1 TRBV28 CASNPGTHIGPEAFF TGTGCCAGCAACCCTGGGACCCACATTGGCCCTGAAGCTTTCTTT
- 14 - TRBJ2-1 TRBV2 CASTEVRAGNEQFF TGTGCCAGCACGGAGGTCCGAGCGGGCAATGAGCAGTTCTTC
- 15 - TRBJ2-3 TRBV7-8 CASSLGGFITDTQYF TGTGCCAGCAGCTTAGGGGGCTTCATCACAGATACGCAGTATTTT
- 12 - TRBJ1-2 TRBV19 CASSPESYGYTF TGTGCCAGTAGTCCAGAGAGCTATGGCTACACCTTC
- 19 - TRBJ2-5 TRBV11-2 CASSLDPTGLGASKETQYF TGTGCCAGCAGCTTAGATCCGACAGGCTTGGGGGCCTCAAAAGAGACCCAGTACTTC
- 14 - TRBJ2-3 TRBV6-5 CASSPRGGARTQYF TGTGCCAGCAGTCCCCGAGGAGGGGCTCGGACGCAGTATTTT
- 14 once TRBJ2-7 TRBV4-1 CASSQGRGGYEQYF TGCGCCAGCAGCCAAGGCAGGGGCGGCTACGAGCAGTACTTC
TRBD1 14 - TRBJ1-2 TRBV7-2 CASSQPGQVYGYTF TGTGCCAGCAGCCAGCCGGGACAGGTCTATGGCTACACCTTC
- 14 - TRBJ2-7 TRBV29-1 CSVTGTKSSYEQYF TGCAGCGTAACCGGGACAAAAAGCTCCTACGAGCAGTACTTC
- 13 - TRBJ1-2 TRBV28 CASSLQGWDGYTF TGTGCCAGCAGTCTGCAGGGATGGGACGGCTACACCTTC
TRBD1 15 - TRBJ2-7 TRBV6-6 CASSSPDRVVYEQYF TGTGCCAGCAGTTCACCCGACAGGGTAGTCTACGAGCAGTACTTC
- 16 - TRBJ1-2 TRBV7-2 CASRQRTDVSNYGYTF TGTGCCAGCAGACAAAGGACGGACGTCTCTAACTATGGCTACACCTTC
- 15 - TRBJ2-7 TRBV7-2 CASSLGRRAPGEQYF TGTGCCAGCAGCTTGGGACGGAGGGCCCCGGGCGAGCAGTACTTC
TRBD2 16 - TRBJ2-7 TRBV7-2 CASSLALAGFSYEQYF TGTGCCAGCAGCTTAGCGCTAGCGGGCTTCTCCTACGAGCAGTACTTC
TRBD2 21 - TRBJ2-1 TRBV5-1 CASSTGLPGLVSPSNYNEQFF TGCGCCAGCAGCACAGGCTTACCGGGACTAGTAAGTCCTTCAAACTACAATGAGCAGTTCTTC
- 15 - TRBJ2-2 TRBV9 CASSVVSSGTGELFF TGTGCCAGCAGCGTAGTGTCGAGCGGCACCGGGGAGCTGTTTTTT
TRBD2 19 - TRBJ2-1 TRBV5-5 CASSTEVTSGRLGYNEQFF TGTGCCAGCAGCACCGAGGTCACTAGCGGGAGGCTAGGGTACAATGAGCAGTTCTTC
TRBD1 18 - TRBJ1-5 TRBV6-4 CASSDSVPGGNSNQPQHF TGTGCCAGCAGTGACTCGGTGCCAGGGGGCAATAGCAATCAGCCCCAGCATTTT
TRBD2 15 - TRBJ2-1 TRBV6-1 CASIRTSGIYNEQFF TGTGCCAGCATTAGGACTAGCGGGATCTACAATGAGCAGTTCTTC
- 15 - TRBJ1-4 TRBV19 CASRFRGETNEKLFF TGTGCCAGTAGGTTTCGGGGGGAGACTAATGAAAAACTGTTTTTT
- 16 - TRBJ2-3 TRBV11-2 CASSSTAGLGSFTQYF TGTGCCAGCAGCTCAACCGCAGGACTCGGGAGTTTTACGCAGTATTTT
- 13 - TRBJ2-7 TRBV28 CASRGRSSYEQYF TGTGCCAGCAGGGGTAGGAGCTCCTACGAGCAGTACTTC
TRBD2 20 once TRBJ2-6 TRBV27 CASSLFHPSGRAAGANVLTF TGTGCCAGCAGTTTGTTTCACCCAAGCGGGAGGGCCGCTGGGGCCAACGTCCTGACTTTC
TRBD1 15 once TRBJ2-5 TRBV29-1 CSVAQGQWIQETQYF TGCAGCGTGGCCCAGGGACAGTGGATCCAAGAGACCCAGTACTTC
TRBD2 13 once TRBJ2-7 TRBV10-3 CAIGGGTSYEQYF TGTGCCATCGGGGGGGGGACCTCCTACGAGCAGTACTTC
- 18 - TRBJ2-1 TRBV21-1 CASSRGPAAGNVVDEQFF TGTGCCAGCAGCAGGGGGCCGGCAGCGGGAAACGTGGTAGATGAGCAGTTCTTC
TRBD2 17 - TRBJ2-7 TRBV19 CASIEIPGTSGAYEQYF TGTGCCAGTATAGAAATACCTGGGACTAGCGGAGCCTACGAGCAGTACTTC
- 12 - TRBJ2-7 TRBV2 CASNGQLYEQYF TGTGCCAGCAACGGACAGTTATACGAGCAGTACTTC
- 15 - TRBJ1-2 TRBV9 CASSVGAQSVYGYTF TGTGCCAGCAGCGTAGGTGCACAGTCCGTCTATGGCTACACCTTC
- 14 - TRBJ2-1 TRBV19 CASSIRGRPNEQFF TGTGCCAGTAGTATTCGGGGGAGGCCCAATGAGCAGTTCTTC
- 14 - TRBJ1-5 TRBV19 CASRTLQSNQPQHF TGTGCCAGTCGGACCCTCCAGAGCAATCAGCCCCAGCATTTT
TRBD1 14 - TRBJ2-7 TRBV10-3 CAISVRGRSYEQYF TGTGCCATCAGTGTCAGGGGGCGCTCCTACGAGCAGTACTTC
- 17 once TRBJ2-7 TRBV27 CASSLSPFSGRVYEQYF TGTGCCAGCAGTTTAAGCCCCTTTAGCGGACGGGTCTACGAGCAGTACTTC
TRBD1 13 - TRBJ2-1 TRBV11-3 CASSPQGYNEQFF TGTGCCAGCAGCCCACAGGGGTACAATGAGCAGTTCTTC
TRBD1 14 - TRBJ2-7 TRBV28 CASRHRGPSYEQYF TGTGCCAGCAGACACAGGGGCCCTTCCTACGAGCAGTACTTC
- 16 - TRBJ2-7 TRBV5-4 CASSLDREYTSYEQYF TGTGCCAGCAGCTTGGACAGGGAATACACCTCCTACGAGCAGTACTTC
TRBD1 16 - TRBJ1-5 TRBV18 CASSPGNRGLNQPQHF TGTGCCAGCTCACCAGGGAACAGGGGGCTCAATCAGCCCCAGCATTTT
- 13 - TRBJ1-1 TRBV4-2 CASSQVRGTEAFF TGTGCCAGCAGCCAAGTGAGGGGGACTGAAGCTTTCTTT
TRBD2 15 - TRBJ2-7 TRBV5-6 CASSFRLADNYEQYF TGTGCCAGCAGCTTTCGACTAGCGGACAACTACGAGCAGTACTTC
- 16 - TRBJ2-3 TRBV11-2 CASSSRTSGYTDTQYF TGTGCCAGCAGCTCTAGAACAAGCGGTTACACAGATACGCAGTATTTT
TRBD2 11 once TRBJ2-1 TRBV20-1 CSAILADLWLF TGCAGTGCTATCCTAGCGGATCTGTGGCTCTTC